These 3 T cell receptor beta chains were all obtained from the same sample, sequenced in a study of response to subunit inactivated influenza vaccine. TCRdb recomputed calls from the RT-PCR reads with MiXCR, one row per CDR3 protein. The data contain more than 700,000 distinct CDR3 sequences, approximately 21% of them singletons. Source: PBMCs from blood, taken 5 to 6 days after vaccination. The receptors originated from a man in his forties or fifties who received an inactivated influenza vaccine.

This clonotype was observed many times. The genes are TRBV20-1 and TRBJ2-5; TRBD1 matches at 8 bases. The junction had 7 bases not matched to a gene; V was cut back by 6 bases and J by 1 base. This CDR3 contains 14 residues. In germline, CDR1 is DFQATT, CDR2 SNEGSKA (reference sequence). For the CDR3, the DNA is TGCAGTGCCCGGAAGACAGGGGTCCAAGAGACCCAGTACTTC. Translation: CSARKTGVQETQYF.

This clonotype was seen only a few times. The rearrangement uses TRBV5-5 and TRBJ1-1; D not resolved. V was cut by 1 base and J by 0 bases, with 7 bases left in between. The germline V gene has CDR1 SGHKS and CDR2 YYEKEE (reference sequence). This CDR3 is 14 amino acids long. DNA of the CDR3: TGTGCCAGCAGCTTGACCCGTCTGAACACTGAAGCTTTCTTT. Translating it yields CASSLTRLNTEAFF.

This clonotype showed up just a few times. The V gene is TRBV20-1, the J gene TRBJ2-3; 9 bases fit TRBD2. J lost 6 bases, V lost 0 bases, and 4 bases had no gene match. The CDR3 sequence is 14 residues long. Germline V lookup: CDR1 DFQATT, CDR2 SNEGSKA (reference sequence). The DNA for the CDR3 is TGCAGTGCTAGAGACGGGACTAGCTTGGATACGCAGTATTTT. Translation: CSARDGTSLDTQYF.